The 25 T cell receptor beta chains below come from one sample, sequenced in a study of cytomegalovirus exposure and HLA in healthy donors. PCR amplification relied on 60 Vbeta primers (plus 13 Jbeta primers). Clones were sequenced by immunoSEQ multiplex PCR, and TCRdb holds only the in-frame ones, with some missing. This table has about 83,000 clones, roughly 76% appearing once. The specimen sequenced was PBMCs. All receptors derive from a woman aged 30 to 39 in good health and CMV-seronegative.

This sequence joins TRBV10-3 and TRBJ1-2; no clear D. Trimming pared 3 bases from V and 3 bases from J, leaving 5 bases between. Germline V lookup: CDR1 ENHRY, CDR2 SYGVKD. CDR3 length equals 12 residues. The CDR3 loop is CAISDGDYGYTF. CDR3 DNA sequence: TGTGCCATCAGTGACGGAGACTATGGCTACACCTTC.

J is TRBJ2-7 and V is TRBV10-2; TRBD2 matches at 9 bases. The V segment lost 0 bases and the J segment 0 bases; nucleotides outside the gene matches: 0. Germline CDR1 reads WSHSY; CDR2 reads SAAADI. The CDR3 has 15 amino acids. As DNA, the CDR3 is TGCGCCAGCAGTGAGTCTAGCGGGAGCTCCTACGAGCAGTACTTC. This codes for CASSESSGSSYEQYF.

The chain combines TRBV19 with TRBJ1-2; a possible D gene is TRBD1 (6 bases). Germline CDR1 is LNHDA and CDR2 is SQIVND (reference sequence). V was pared by 9 bases and J by 0 bases, with 17 bases between. The CDR3 totals 15 residues. DNA for the CDR3: TGTGCCAGCACCCCTGGGGGCCAGACTAACTATGGCTACACCTTC. It encodes CASTPGGQTNYGYTF.

The V call is TRBV19, the J call TRBJ1-4, with 7 bases that match TRBD1. In germline, CDR1 is LNHDA, CDR2 SQIVND (reference sequence). Trimming took 9 bases from V and 5 from J; bases not matched to a gene: 12. This CDR3 is 15 amino acids long. CDR3 coding DNA: TGTGCCAGCCGAGGACCCGGGACAGTGAATGAAAAACTGTTTTTT. Translated: CASRGPGTVNEKLFF.

The rearrangement uses TRBV5-1 and TRBJ2-3, with D possibly being TRBD1 (6 bases). The CDR3 has 16 residues. V lost 4 bases to trimming and J lost 2 bases, with 17 bases between them. Looked up from germline, CDR1 is SGHRS and CDR2 is YFSETQ. The CDR3 loop reads CASSEEGEGDTDTQYF. CDR3 coding DNA: TGCGCCAGCAGCGAAGAAGGCGAGGGGGACACAGATACGCAGTATTTT.

The chain couples TRBV15 to TRBJ1-3; 7 bases map to TRBD1. After removal of 1 base from V and 4 bases from J, the junction contained 4 bases not matched to a gene. Germline loops: CDR1 LNHNV, CDR2 YYDKDF (reference sequence). The CDR3 sequence is 15 residues long. CDR3 protein: CATSRGRDSGNTIYF. CDR3 DNA: TGTGCCACCAGCAGAGGCCGGGACAGCGGAAACACCATATATTTT.

The chain combines TRBV28 with TRBJ2-7; D is unclear. V gave up 4 bases and J gave up 1 base, with 8 bases separating them. Germline CDR1 and CDR2: MDHEN and SYDVKM. The CDR3 is 13 residues long. The chain's CDR3 is CASSWPQSYEQYF. Here the CDR3 DNA reads TGTGCCAGCAGTTGGCCACAGTCCTACGAGCAGTACTTC.

This rearrangement joins TRBV29-1 to TRBJ1-3; D gene ambiguous. The V end was cut by 5 bases, the J end by 2 bases, with 7 bases between. In germline, CDR1 is SQVTM, CDR2 ANQGSEA. The CDR3 has 12 residues. The CDR3 DNA follows: TGCAGCGTTTTGGCGGCTGGAAACACCATATATTTT. Its translation is CSVLAAGNTIYF.

This chain links TRBV5-1 with TRBJ2-5; tentative D call: TRBD2 (5 bases). Trimming cost V 0 bases and J 3 bases, with 15 bases left between them. The CDR3 consists of 16 residues. The V gene's germline CDR1 is SGHRS and CDR2 YFSETQ. CDR3 DNA: TGCGCCAGCAGCTTGGATTATCGGGCCGGGAAAGAGACCCAGTACTTC. Its translation: CASSLDYRAGKETQYF. The whole variable domain, remainder taken from reference TRBV5-1 and TRBJ2-5, is KAGVTQTPRYLIKTRGQQVTLSCSPISGHRSVSWYQQTPGQGLQFLFEYFSETQRNKGNFPGRFSGRQFSNSRSEMNVSTLELGDSALYLCASSLDYRAGKETQYFGPGTRLLVL.

The chain links TRBV5-1 to TRBJ2-2; 10 bases map to TRBD1. Germline V gene sequence: CDR1 SGHRS, CDR2 YFSETQ. The CDR3 loop spans 15 amino acids. V was pared by 3 bases and J by 7 bases, with 6 bases of the junction left unmatched. CDR3 in DNA: TGCGCCAGCAGCTACGACAGGGGGCCCGGCGGGGAGCTGTTTTTT. This gives the protein CASSYDRGPGGELFF.

This clone came up once. This chain uses TRBV5-6 with TRBJ2-1, with 7 positions matching TRBD2. V was clipped by 3 bases and J by 6 bases; unmatched bases: 12. The CDR3 loop spans 16 amino acids. The germline V gene has CDR1 SGHDT and CDR2 YYEEEE. CDR3 amino acids: CASSWGISGKGNEQFF. The CDR3 region has the DNA TGTGCCAGCAGCTGGGGAATAAGCGGGAAGGGCAATGAGCAGTTCTTC.

This clone appeared once. This chain joins TRBV7-2 and TRBJ1-5; weak D call: TRBD1 (5 bases). CDR3 length equals 14 residues. Germline-derived CDR1 and CDR2 are SGHTA and FQGNSA. V lost 5 bases to trimming and J lost 2 bases, with 10 bases between them. The CDR3 is CASSVGRGNQPQHF. The CDR3 DNA reads TGTGCCAGCAGCGTGGGCAGGGGCAATCAGCCCCAGCATTTT.

The DNA of the CDR3 is TGTGCCAGCTCACCGAGCCTAGGGGGCTCTGGGGCCAACGTCCTGACTTTC. It specifies CASSPSLGGSGANVLTF. V is TRBV18 and J is TRBJ2-6; D possibly corresponds to TRBD1 (6 bases). Trimming cost V 3 bases and J 0 bases, with 12 bases left between them. This CDR3 has 17 amino acids. Germline CDR1 reads KGHSH; CDR2 reads LQKENI.

The count of this clone is one. This rearrangement joins TRBV19 to TRBJ1-5, with a weak D call TRBD1 (6 bases). With 5 bases removed from V and 6 bases from J, the gap between germline ends came to 20 bases. The CDR3 extends over 16 amino acids. The V gene's germline CDR1 is LNHDA and CDR2 SQIVND (reference sequence). The chain's CDR3 is CASSLWLQGGGQPQHF. The CDR3 DNA reads TGTGCCAGTAGTTTATGGCTGCAGGGAGGGGGTCAGCCCCAGCATTTT. Looking up the rest from reference TRBV19 and TRBJ1-5 gives the full variable domain: DGGITQSPKYLFRKEGQNVTLSCEQNLNHDAMYWYRQDPGQGLRLIYYSQIVNDFQKGDIAEGYSVSREKKESFPLTVTSAQKNPTAFYLCASSLWLQGGGQPQHFGDGTRLSIL.

DNA of the CDR3: TGCAGCGTTGGGGCAGCCGAAGGGACCCAGTACTTC. This translates into CSVGAAEGTQYF. The chain employs TRBV29-1 and TRBJ2-5; unclear D gene. Germline V gene data show CDR1 as SQVTM and CDR2 as ANQGSEA. V was cut by 4 bases and J by 7 bases, with 13 bases left in between. The CDR3 spans 12 residues.

The chain couples TRBV6-5 to TRBJ1-4; a weak D match, TRBD1 (6 bases). Per germline, CDR1 MNHEY and CDR2 SVGAGI. Trimming left V 6 bases short and J 8 bases short, with 16 bases between. The CDR3 is 14 residues long. The DNA of the CDR3 is TGTGCCAGCAGCCAGGGGACGGGGAACGAAAAACTGTTTTTT. This codes for CASSQGTGNEKLFF.

This chain links TRBV4-3 with TRBJ2-3; 9 bases line up with TRBD2. This CDR3 region has 17 residues. Trimming took 0 bases from V and 4 from J; bases not matched to a gene: 8. Germline assignment: CDR1 LGHNA and CDR2 YSLEER. The CDR3 region is CASSQDNSGSWADTQYF. DNA of the CDR3: TGCGCCAGCAGCCAAGATAATAGCGGGAGTTGGGCAGATACGCAGTATTTT.

This chain connects TRBV15 to TRBJ2-2; TRBD1 matches at 7 bases. Trimming took 1 base from V and 6 from J; bases not matched to a gene: 2. Germline V gene sequence: CDR1 LNHNV, CDR2 YYDKDF (reference sequence). The CDR3 has 14 residues. CDR3 loop: CATSRGQGAGELFF. The CDR3, as DNA: TGTGCCACCAGCAGAGGTCAGGGGGCCGGGGAGCTGTTTTTT.

The gene calls are TRBV10-3 and TRBJ1-2; D unresolved. CDR3 length: 16 residues. Germline loops: CDR1 ENHRY, CDR2 SYGVKD. Deletions cut 0 bases from V and 4 bases from J, with 15 bases between. This chain's CDR3 is CAISESSGDLGYGYTF. The CDR3 DNA follows: TGTGCCATCAGTGAGTCGAGCGGGGATCTAGGCTATGGCTACACCTTC.

There are a few counts of this clone. V usage is TRBV6-5 and J usage is TRBJ2-1; 8 bases are shared with TRBD2. There are 14 residues in the CDR3. CDR1 MNHEY and CDR2 SVGAGI come from the germline V gene. V lost 4 bases and J lost 6; bases outside the gene matches: 5. The CDR3 DNA is TGTGCCAGCAGTTCCGGACTAGCCGGCAATGAGCAGTTCTTC. This encodes CASSSGLAGNEQFF.

The chain couples TRBV5-1 to TRBJ2-5, with D possibly being TRBD2 (5 bases). CDR1 SGHRS and CDR2 YFSETQ come from the germline V gene. The length of the CDR3 is 15 residues. The V gene lost 0 bases and the J gene lost 0 bases, with 9 bases spanning the gap. The CDR3 region has the DNA TGCGCCAGCAGCTTGGCCGCGGGCTACCAAGAGACCCAGTACTTC. As protein: CASSLAAGYQETQYF.

V gene TRBV5-1 combines with J gene TRBJ2-1; TRBD2 agrees at 13 bases. CDR1 is SGHRS and CDR2 is YFSETQ in the germline V gene. With 4 bases clipped from V and 4 bases from J, the junction kept 5 bases outside the gene matches. The CDR3 runs 16 residues. CDR3 sequence: CASSLTSGRGYNEQFF. The CDR3 bases are TGCGCCAGCAGCCTAACTAGCGGGAGGGGATACAATGAGCAGTTCTTC. The full variable domain, rest sourced from reference TRBV5-1 and TRBJ2-1, is KAGVTQTPRYLIKTRGQQVTLSCSPISGHRSVSWYQQTPGQGLQFLFEYFSETQRNKGNFPGRFSGRQFSNSRSEMNVSTLELGDSALYLCASSLTSGRGYNEQFFGPGTRLTVL.

The rearrangement joins TRBV7-9 to TRBJ1-5; 9 bases agree with TRBD1. The CDR3 length is 13 residues. V lost 11 bases, J lost 6 bases, and 8 bases stayed unmatched. The germline V gene has CDR1 SEHNR and CDR2 FQNEAQ (reference sequence). The CDR3 nucleotides are TGTGCCCTGGGGGACAGGGTGGGTCAGCCCCAGCATTTT. The encoded protein is CALGDRVGQPQHF.

The CDR3 DNA follows: TGCGCCAGCAGCCTGGAACAGGGGACCGGGGAGCTGTTTTTT. Its protein is CASSLEQGTGELFF. The V call is TRBV4-3, the J call TRBJ2-2; 7 bases fit TRBD1. The CDR3 runs 14 residues. V shed 4 bases and J 5 bases; nucleotides not matched to a gene: 4. In germline, CDR1 is LGHNA, CDR2 YSLEER.

The gene calls are TRBV7-8 and TRBJ2-7; 10 bases fit TRBD1. CDR1 and CDR2 from the germline V gene are SGHVS and FQNEAQ. The CDR3 spans 16 residues. After removal of 5 bases from V and 0 bases from J, the junction contained 7 bases not matched to a gene. The CDR3 protein is CASSKRTGGISYEQYF. CDR3 nucleotide sequence: TGTGCCAGCAGCAAAAGGACAGGGGGGATCTCCTACGAGCAGTACTTC.